The next 10 T cell receptor beta chains were all read from a single sample in a study of T-cell reconstitution after alpha-beta-depleted transplantation in children. It was with unique molecular identifiers that the TCRbeta library was prepared. One entry per CDR3 protein, called by TCRdb with MiXCR from the PCR reads. The table includes about 610,000 distinct CDR3 sequences, approximately 10% detected once. Source: PBMCs from the stem cell graft donor, taken from the stem cell graft. These receptors all come from a human donor who donated a stem cell graft to a child with acute myeloid leukemia.

This chain links TRBV11-2 with TRBJ2-3; 10 positions agree with TRBD2. Germline CDR1 is SGHAT and CDR2 is FQNNGV. V shed 1 base, J shed 6 bases, and the junction held 10 bases outside the gene matches. The CDR3 spans 17 residues. This CDR3 reads CASSLVSSGGKRDTQYF. DNA of the CDR3: TGTGCCAGCAGCTTAGTATCTAGCGGGGGAAAACGGGATACGCAGTATTTT.

The chain couples TRBV7-6 to TRBJ2-2; D may be TRBD1 (6 bases). Germline V lookup: CDR1 SGHVS, CDR2 FNYEAQ. CDR3 length: 16 amino acids. V was cut by 5 bases and J by 6 bases, with 19 bases left in between. CDR3 protein: CASSPSFQGMAGELFF. The CDR3 nucleotides are TGTGCCAGCAGCCCCTCATTCCAGGGGATGGCCGGGGAGCTGTTTTTT.

In its sample, this clonotype was seen a few times. Mismatch with germline at one junction end may stem from a read error. This rearrangement joins TRBV12-3 or TRBV12-4 to TRBJ2-2, with TRBD1 matching 8 bases. The CDR3 contains 15 residues. The CDR3 loop is CASSFRTGTTGELFF. The CDR3 DNA sequence: TGTGCCAGCAGTTTTCGGACAGGGACGACCGGCGAGCTGTTTTTT.

Many counts were recorded for this clonotype. The chain employs TRBV4-3 and TRBJ2-7; 10 bases match TRBD1. The V and J ends lost 2 bases and 5 bases, in that order; junction bases with no gene match: 6. The CDR3 is 15 amino acids. Germline loops: CDR1 LGHNA, CDR2 YSLEER. The CDR3 reads CASSQRDRGSDEQYF. The CDR3 DNA reads as TGCGCCAGCAGCCAAAGGGACAGGGGTTCCGACGAGCAGTACTTC.

This clonotype was seen only a few times. The chain uses TRBV7-2 and TRBJ2-2; 11 bases are shared with TRBD2. V dropped 7 bases and J dropped 0; count of bases not matched to a gene: 7. The CDR3 consists of 17 residues. CDR1 is SGHTA, CDR2 FQGNSA, per germline. The CDR3, as DNA: TGTGCCAGCAAACCCCCGGGACTAGCGGCGAACACCGGGGAGCTGTTTTTT. Translation: CASKPPGLAANTGELFF.

The table lists this clonotype with many counts. The V call is TRBV20-1, the J call TRBJ2-3; 13 bases match TRBD2. This CDR3 is 15 amino acids long. Looked up from germline, CDR1 is DFQATT and CDR2 is SNEGSKA (reference sequence). V lost 3 bases, J lost 5 bases, and 5 bases stayed unmatched. The CDR3 sequence is CSASSGLAGVDTQYF. CDR3 nucleotide sequence: TGCAGTGCTAGTAGCGGACTAGCGGGAGTAGATACGCAGTATTTT.

In its sample, this clonotype was seen a few times. The CDR3 DNA is TGTGCCAGCAGCTTAGGCGCGGGCAGTGGAAGCACAGATACGCAGTATTTT. It is translated as CASSLGAGSGSTDTQYF. The chain employs TRBV7-2 and TRBJ2-3; the D gene is possibly TRBD2 (5 bases). Trimming cost V 1 base and J 0 bases, with 14 bases left between them. This CDR3 comprises 17 residues. CDR1 and CDR2 (germline): SGHTA, FQGNSA.

Notes on this clonotype: A much larger clone lies a single base off, so this may be a read error. The chain employs TRBV20-1 and TRBJ2-7, with D perhaps assigned TRBD1 or TRBD2 (6 bases each). CDR1 DFQATT and CDR2 SNEGSKA come from the germline V gene (reference sequence). The CDR3 sequence is 16 residues long. The CDR3 sequence: CCARDPWRGEAYEQYF. The DNA for the CDR3 is TGCTGTGCTAGAGATCCCTGGAGGGGGGAGGCCTACGAGCAGTACTTC.

This clonotype came up a few times. The rearrangement links TRBV29-1 to TRBJ2-1, with 12 bases aligning to TRBD2. Germline V CDR1 and CDR2: SQVTM, ANQGSEA. V lost 6 bases and J lost 0; bases outside the gene matches: 3. This CDR3 region has 15 residues. The CDR3 here is CSVVLAGGSYNEQFF. The CDR3 nucleotides read TGCAGCGTCGTACTAGCGGGAGGCTCCTACAATGAGCAGTTCTTC.

In its sample, this clonotype was seen many times. The rearrangement joins TRBV30 to TRBJ2-1; a weak D match, TRBD1 (5 bases). V was shortened by 3 bases and J by 3 bases, with 9 bases between the two germline ends. The CDR3 is 13 residues long. Germline loops: CDR1 GTSNPN, CDR2 SVGIG (reference sequence). The CDR3 sequence is CAWSQGDYNEQFF. CDR3 nucleotide sequence: TGTGCCTGGAGCCAAGGGGACTACAATGAGCAGTTCTTC.